This is a list of T cell receptor beta chains from one sample in a study of graft-versus-host responses after intestinal transplantation. TCRdb keeps only in-frame clones here, not all; method: immunoSEQ multiplex PCR. The table records around 37,000 clones, around 83% of them present only once. The sequences come from PBMCs, collected around 1,000 days after transplant. These receptors originate from a human patient who received an intestinal transplant, so some T cells may come from the graft donor. The CDR3 runs from the conserved cysteine through the conserved F or W. The order of the fields is D gene, CDR3 length, J gene, clone size, V gene, CDR3 protein, CDR3 DNA. D genes are given only for firm matches. Clone size is given for some rows only: seen once, a few or many times, or a class if the clone is expanded.

.,13,TRBJ2-2,.,TRBV7-6,CASSRTFGGELFF,TGTGCCAGCAGCCGAACGTTTGGTGGGGAGCTGTTTTTT
TRBD2,16,TRBJ2-2,.,TRBV7-3,CASSPTGTSKAGELFF,TGTGCCAGCAGCCCCACCGGGACTAGCAAAGCCGGGGAGCTGTTTTTT
TRBD2,16,TRBJ2-5,.,TRBV2,CASRRLAGVPQETQYF,TGTGCCAGCAGGAGGCTAGCGGGGGTCCCCCAAGAGACCCAGTACTTC
TRBD2,15,TRBJ2-7,.,TRBV5-1,CASSSGLAGPYEQYF,TGCGCCAGCAGCTCGGGACTAGCGGGACCCTACGAGCAGTACTTC
.,15,TRBJ2-2,once,TRBV9,CASTGLSPNTGELFF,TGTGCCAGCACAGGTCTGTCCCCTAACACCGGGGAGCTGTTTTTT
TRBD1,20,TRBJ1-4,.,TRBV30,CAWSLRRIGGDGRANEKLFF,TGTGCCTGGAGTCTAAGGCGAATAGGGGGCGACGGACGGGCTAATGAAAAACTGTTTTTT
.,16,TRBJ2-3,.,TRBV19,CASSIWASWNTDTQYF,TGTGCCAGTAGTATTTGGGCTAGCTGGAACACAGATACGCAGTATTTT
TRBD2,15,TRBJ2-1,.,TRBV19,CASSIELAGGDEQFF,TGTGCCAGTAGTATCGAGTTAGCGGGGGGGGATGAGCAGTTCTTC
.,14,TRBJ1-2,.,TRBV2,CASSSQPVSYGYTF,TGTGCCAGCAGTTCCCAGCCGGTGAGCTATGGCTACACCTTC
.,14,TRBJ2-7,.,TRBV14,CASSHRDLSYEQYF,TGTGCCAGCAGCCACAGGGACCTCTCCTACGAGCAGTACTTC
.,12,TRBJ2-7,few,TRBV10-3,CAESSTGYEQYF,TGTGCCGAGTCCAGCACCGGTTACGAGCAGTACTTC
.,15,TRBJ2-3,few,TRBV6-4,CASSPSAGGADTQYF,TGTGCCAGCAGTCCTTCGGCAGGCGGAGCAGATACGCAGTATTTT
TRBD1,15,TRBJ2-5,.,TRBV5-1,CASSSYRGDQETQYF,TGCGCCAGCAGCTCGTACAGGGGGGACCAAGAGACCCAGTACTTC
.,15,TRBJ2-5,.,TRBV28,CASSLGGYTKETQYF,TGTGCCAGCAGTTTAGGTGGTTACACAAAAGAGACCCAGTACTTC
.,15,TRBJ1-3,.,TRBV28,CASSLRVEGGNTIYF,TGTGCCAGCAGTTTAAGGGTTGAGGGCGGAAACACCATATATTTT
TRBD1,15,TRBJ2-7,.,TRBV16,CASSQSGTGAREQYF,TGTGCCAGCAGCCAATCAGGGACAGGGGCTAGAGAGCAGTACTTC
.,13,TRBJ2-2,.,TRBV10-3,CAISEQASGELFF,TGTGCCATCAGTGAACAAGCCTCCGGGGAGCTGTTTTTT
.,16,TRBJ2-6,once,TRBV5-1,CASSLVTGGGANVLTF,TGCGCCAGCAGCTTGGTGACCGGGGGAGGGGCCAACGTCCTGACTTTC
.,12,TRBJ1-1,.,TRBV7-9,CASSLVTAEAFF,TGTGCCAGCAGCTTAGTTACCGCTGAAGCTTTCTTT
.,14,TRBJ1-5,.,TRBV18,CASSPPGARQPQHF,TGTGCCAGCTCACCGCCCGGGGCGAGGCAGCCCCAGCATTTT
.,13,TRBJ1-2,few,TRBV7-8,CASSLGGNYGYTF,TGTGCCAGCAGCTTAGGGGGGAACTATGGCTACACCTTC
.,16,TRBJ2-1,.,TRBV28,CASSLSASRFRDEQFF,TGTGCCAGCAGTTTATCCGCCTCTAGGTTTAGGGATGAGCAGTTCTTC
TRBD2,14,TRBJ2-1,.,TRBV28,CASSIYGRGDEQFF,TGTGCCAGCAGCATATATGGGCGGGGGGATGAGCAGTTCTTC
.,13,TRBJ1-1,.,TRBV18,CASSAPGGTEAFF,TGTGCCAGCTCAGCTCCGGGAGGTACTGAAGCTTTCTTT
TRBD1,16,TRBJ1-2,.,TRBV4-1,CASSQDLKGTAYGYTF,TGCGCCAGCAGCCAAGATCTAAAGGGGACAGCCTATGGCTACACCTTC
TRBD1,16,TRBJ1-1,.,TRBV9,CASSHHDRAEFTEAFF,TGTGCCAGCAGCCACCATGACAGGGCGGAATTCACTGAAGCTTTCTTT